This TCR beta chain stems from a study of prognosis after radiotherapy for stage I lung cancer. Overall study: Oligometastatic NSCLC after surgical resection of the primary tumor was present in roughly five patients, while newly diagnosed primary stage I lung tumors were present in about 15. Therapy that ran concurrently with stereotactic body radiotherapy was given to no patient. Overall study findings and caveats: Patients who developed distant metastases had lower Shannon entropy after stereotactic body radiation therapy.

The CDR3 length is 15 residues. Germline V gene data show CDR1 as MNHEY and CDR2 as SVGEGT. V lost 7 bases, J lost 9 bases, and 17 bases stayed unmatched. Two sampling time points were used, and roughly 6.1 milliliters of peripheral blood were drawn at each. Starting from genomic DNA, TCR beta CDR3 was amplified through two-round multiplex PCR. Primers were specific to each TRBV and TRBJ gene in first-round PCR. TCRdb passed the multiplex PCR reads through MiXCR, listing each CDR3 protein once. The table lists approximately 30,000 distinct CDR3 sequences, approximately 31% of them singletons. To note about this clonotype: Its antigen remains unidentified. It is likely a read error: a sequence one base away is far more abundant.

The chain has TRBV6-2 or TRBV6-3 and TRBJ1-2; 7 bases agree with TRBD1. The sequence was collected from a donor over 45 with non-small cell lung cancer. Sequences were derived from PBMCs, sampled before or after stereotactic body radiation therapy (not recorded which). The CDR3 loop reads CASTKAQGLWDSYTF. For the CDR3, the DNA is TGTGCCAGCACTAAGGCACAGGGGCTTTGGGATAGCTACACCTTC.